The source of this TCR beta chain is a study of blood T cells in healthy people across ages. Study findings and constraints: Getting older went along with TCR beta diversity per million T cells dropping roughly linearly. Higher diversity and more naive CD4+ cells were features of long-lived donors, compared to aged donors.

Ranging in age from about 6 to 95, the donors were healthy Caucasian individuals from Russia. Roughly 10 milliliters of peripheral blood were drawn from each donor. V was pared by 5 bases and J by 5 bases, with 20 bases between. Looked up from germline, CDR1 is SGHNT and CDR2 is YYREEE (reference sequence). The CDR3 loop spans 16 amino acids. Together with a sample-barcoded 5' primer, a J-beta primer mix was included in a second PCR lasting roughly 6 to 12 cycles. In TCRdb, the 5' RACE reads were re-called with MiXCR into one record per CDR3 protein. This table has some 860,000 distinct CDR3 sequences, around 50% appearing once. About this clonotype: Its matching antigen is unknown.

V usage is TRBV5-4 and J usage is TRBJ2-4; TRBD2 might be the D (6 bases). The source material was blood. This TCR derives from a man between 40 and 49 years old in good health. The CDR3 nucleotides read TGTGCCAGCAGTCCGGGGGAACGGAGGTGGGAAAACATTCAGTACTTC. Its protein is CASSPGERRWENIQYF.